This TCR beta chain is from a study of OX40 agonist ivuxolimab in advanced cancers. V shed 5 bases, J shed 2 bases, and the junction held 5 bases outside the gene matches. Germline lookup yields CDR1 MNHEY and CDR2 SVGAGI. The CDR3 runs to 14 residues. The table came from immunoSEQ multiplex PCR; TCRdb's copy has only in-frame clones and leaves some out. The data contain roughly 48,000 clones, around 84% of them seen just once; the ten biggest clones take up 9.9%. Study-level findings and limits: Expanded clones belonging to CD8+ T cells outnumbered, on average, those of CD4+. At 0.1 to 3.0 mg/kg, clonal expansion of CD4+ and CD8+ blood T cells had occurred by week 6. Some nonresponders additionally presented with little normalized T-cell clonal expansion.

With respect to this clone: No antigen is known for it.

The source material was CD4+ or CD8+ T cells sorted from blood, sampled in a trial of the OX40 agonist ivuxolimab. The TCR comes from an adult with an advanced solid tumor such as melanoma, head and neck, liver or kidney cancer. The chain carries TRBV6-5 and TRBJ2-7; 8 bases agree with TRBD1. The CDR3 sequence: CASSARQGTYEQYF. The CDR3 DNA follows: TGTGCCAGCAGTGCCCGACAGGGGACCTACGAGCAGTACTTC.